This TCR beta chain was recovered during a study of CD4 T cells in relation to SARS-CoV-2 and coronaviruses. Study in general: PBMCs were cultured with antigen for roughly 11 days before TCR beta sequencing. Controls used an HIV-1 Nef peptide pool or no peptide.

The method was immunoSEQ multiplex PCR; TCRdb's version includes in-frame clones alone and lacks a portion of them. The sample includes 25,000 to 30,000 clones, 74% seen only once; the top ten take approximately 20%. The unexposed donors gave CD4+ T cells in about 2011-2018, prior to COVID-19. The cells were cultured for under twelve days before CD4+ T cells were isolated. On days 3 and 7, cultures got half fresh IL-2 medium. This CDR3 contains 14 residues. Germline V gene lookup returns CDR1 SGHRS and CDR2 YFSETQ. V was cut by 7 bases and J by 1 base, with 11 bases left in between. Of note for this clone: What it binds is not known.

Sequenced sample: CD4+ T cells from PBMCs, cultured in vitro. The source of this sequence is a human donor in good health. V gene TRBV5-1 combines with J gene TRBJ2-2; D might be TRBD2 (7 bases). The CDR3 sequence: CASGGAMNTGELFF. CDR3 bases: TGCGCCAGCGGGGGGGCGATGAACACCGGGGAGCTGTTTTTT.